Shown below are 19 T cell receptor beta chains from a single sample sequenced in a study of cytomegalovirus exposure and HLA in healthy donors. The PCR was carried out with 60 Vbeta primers and 13 Jbeta primers. Sequenced by immunoSEQ multiplex PCR; TCRdb stores in-frame clones only, minus some. The sample records approximately 100,000 clones, roughly 79% being singletons. Sequenced sample: PBMCs. These receptors all come from a middle-aged woman in good health and CMV-seronegative.

The rearrangement links TRBV5-1 to TRBJ2-1; 9 nucleotides agree with TRBD2. V gave up 1 base and J gave up 9 bases; unmatched junction bases: 14. CDR3 length equals 17 residues. Per the germline V gene, CDR1 is SGHRS and CDR2 is YFSETQ. The DNA for the CDR3 is TGCGCCAGCAGCTTGAGCCTCGGGCTAGCGGGGTCTAGTGAGCAGTTCTTC. It translates to CASSLSLGLAGSSEQFF.

The chain recombines TRBV28 with TRBJ2-1; 7 bases align to TRBD1. Germline loops: CDR1 MDHEN, CDR2 SYDVKM. The junction had 7 bases not matched to a gene; V was cut back by 3 bases and J by 2 bases. This CDR3 region has 16 residues. The CDR3 sequence: CASSLRGLLTYNEQFF. The CDR3 DNA reads TGTGCCAGCAGTTTGAGGGGGCTCCTGACCTACAATGAGCAGTTCTTC.

The V gene is TRBV2, the J gene TRBJ2-1, with TRBD2 matching 12 bases. The CDR3 runs to 17 residues. Trimming at V came to 6 bases and at J to 0 bases, leaving 6 bases not matched to a gene. The germline V gene encodes CDR1 SNHLY and CDR2 FYNNEI. CDR3 DNA sequence: TGTGCCAGCAGCGGATCGACTAGCGGGAGCTCCTACAATGAGCAGTTCTTC. The encoded protein is CASSGSTSGSSYNEQFF. The variable domain in full, completed from reference TRBV2 and TRBJ2-1, reads EPEVTQTPSHQVTQMGQEVILRCVPISNHLYFYWYRQILGQKVEFLVSFYNNEISEKSEIFDDQFSVERPDGSNFTLKIRSTKLEDSAMYFCASSGSTSGSSYNEQFFGPGTRLTVL.

The chain joins TRBV4-1 to TRBJ2-5, with TRBD1 matching 10 bases. V dropped 3 bases and J dropped 3; count of bases not matched to a gene: 4. This CDR3 is built from 15 residues. Germline CDR1 reads MGHRA; CDR2 reads YSYEKL. The CDR3 DNA is TGCGCCAGCAGCCACCCCGGGACAGGGGAAGAGACCCAGTACTTC. This translates into CASSHPGTGEETQYF.

The CDR3 here is CASSSRTSGGGEQYF. DNA for the CDR3: TGTGCCAGCAGCTCTCGGACTAGCGGGGGGGGCGAGCAGTACTTC. V gene TRBV7-9 combines with J gene TRBJ2-7; 15 nucleotides align to TRBD2. CDR1 is SEHNR, CDR2 FQNEAQ, per germline (reference sequence). V trimming: 4 bases; J trimming: 6 bases; junction bases outside the gene matches: 4. This CDR3 has 15 residues.

The chain combines TRBV7-3 with TRBJ2-1, with a weak D call TRBD2 (6 bases). The CDR3 runs 17 residues. V was cut by 9 bases and J by 5 bases, with 26 bases left in between. The V gene's germline CDR1 is SGHTA and CDR2 FQGTGA. The CDR3 here is CARPAGQLGGFDNEQFF. The CDR3 DNA reads as TGTGCCAGACCGGCGGGGCAACTAGGAGGGTTCGACAATGAGCAGTTCTTC.

The chain is built from TRBV7-9 and TRBJ1-6; TRBD1 is a possible D gene (5 bases). This CDR3 has 12 amino acids. Germline-derived CDR1 and CDR2 are SEHNR and FQNEAQ (reference sequence). V was cut by 8 bases and J by 8 bases, with 10 bases left in between. CDR3 bases: TGTGCCAGCCGAATCAGGGATTCACCCCTCCACTTT. Translation: CASRIRDSPLHF.

The chain carries TRBV29-1 and TRBJ1-1; D unresolved. CDR1 is SQVTM and CDR2 is ANQGSEA in the germline V gene. The CDR3 extends over 13 amino acids. V shed 4 bases and J shed 5 bases, with 14 bases lying between them. CDR3 loop: CSVVEGIGTEAFF. The CDR3 DNA reads TGCAGCGTTGTGGAGGGTATAGGGACTGAAGCTTTCTTT.

The V and J genes are TRBV2 and TRBJ2-5; TRBD2 aligns across 9 bases. The J call is uncertain, as TRBJ2-7 better fits the DNA end. The CDR3 has 15 amino acids. The V gene's germline CDR1 is SNHLY and CDR2 FYNNEI. The DNA for the CDR3 is TGTGCCAGCAGTGAACGGGCTAGCGGGACCTACGAGCAGTACTTC. It encodes CASSERASGTYEQYF.

This chain uses TRBV6-1 with TRBJ2-1, with TRBD2 identical over 8 bases. Germline V lookup: CDR1 MNHNS, CDR2 SASEGT. J lost 5 bases, V lost 11 bases, and 8 bases had no gene match. This CDR3 region has 13 residues. The CDR3 region is CAGSAGVDNEQFF. CDR3 DNA: TGTGCCGGTTCAGCGGGAGTCGACAATGAGCAGTTCTTC.

V usage is TRBV5-1 and J usage is TRBJ2-3; 14 bases are shared with TRBD2. Germline trimming cut 4 bases from V and 2 bases from J; bases unmatched to any gene: 3. The CDR3 is 16 amino acids. CDR1 and CDR2 (germline): SGHRS, YFSETQ. DNA for the CDR3: TGCGCCAGCAGCCTGGGACTAGCGGGAGTCACAGATACGCAGTATTTT. This codes for CASSLGLAGVTDTQYF. Full variable domain (missing parts from reference TRBV5-1 and TRBJ2-3): KAGVTQTPRYLIKTRGQQVTLSCSPISGHRSVSWYQQTPGQGLQFLFEYFSETQRNKGNFPGRFSGRQFSNSRSEMNVSTLELGDSALYLCASSLGLAGVTDTQYFGPGTRLTVL.

The chain employs TRBV19 and TRBJ2-7; TRBD2 might be the D (5 bases). The CDR3 runs 14 residues. The V gene's germline CDR1 is LNHDA and CDR2 SQIVND (reference sequence). V lost 6 bases and J 4 bases, leaving 16 bases between the germline ends. The CDR3 region is CASSLRRDYYEQYF. The CDR3 DNA reads as TGTGCCAGTAGCCTTCGTAGAGACTATTACGAGCAGTACTTC.

This clone appeared once. The chain has TRBV9 and TRBJ2-7, with 8 bases matching TRBD2. The V segment lost 3 bases and the J segment 1 base; nucleotides outside the gene matches: 3. The CDR3 covers 14 residues. Germline values: CDR1 SGDLS, CDR2 YYNGEE. As DNA, the CDR3 is TGTGCCAGCAGCGAACTAGCGGAGTCCTACGAGCAGTACTTC. This translates into CASSELAESYEQYF.

The sample holds one count of this clone. The CDR3 sequence is CASSFKYEQYF. The DNA for the CDR3 is TGTGCCAGCAGCTTCAAATACGAGCAGTACTTC. The chain combines TRBV7-2 with TRBJ2-7, with D hard to call. Trimming removed 3 bases from V and 4 bases from J, with 4 bases in between. This CDR3 is 11 amino acids long. Germline V CDR1 and CDR2: SGHTA, FQGNSA.

The CDR3 DNA is TGTGCCAGCAGCCTCCCTCGAAACGGGGGGGGCACCGGGGAGCTGTTTTTT. It specifies CASSLPRNGGGTGELFF. V gene TRBV9 combines with J gene TRBJ2-2; TRBD2 matches 8 bases. CDR1 and CDR2 from the germline V gene are SGDLS and YYNGEE. V dropped 4 bases and J dropped 4; count of bases not matched to a gene: 12. This CDR3 comprises 17 residues. The full variable domain, its missing parts supplied by reference TRBV9 and TRBJ2-2, is DSGVTQTPKHLITATGQRVTLRCSPRSGDLSVYWYQQSLDQGLQFLIQYYNGEERAKGNILERFSAQQFPDLHSELNLSSLELGDSALYFCASSLPRNGGGTGELFFGEGSRLTVL.

This clone was observed once. This chain joins TRBV27 and TRBJ2-2; D is uncertain. The ends were cut back, 2 bases at V and 3 bases at J, with 7 bases in the middle. Germline V lookup: CDR1 MNHEY, CDR2 SMNVEV (reference sequence). This CDR3 contains 14 residues. The CDR3 DNA follows: TGTGCCAGCAGTTTAATAGCTTACACCGGGGAGCTGTTTTTT. Amino acid sequence: CASSLIAYTGELFF.

This clone came up a few times. This sample also contains other DNA sequences that code for the same CDR3. The chain has TRBV30 and TRBJ1-1; TRBD1 aligns across 8 bases. After removal of 1 base from V and 3 bases from J, the junction contained 1 base not matched to a gene. The CDR3 contains 13 residues. Germline V gene sequence: CDR1 GTSNPN, CDR2 SVGIG (reference sequence). The CDR3 region is CAWSDRGYTEAFF. DNA for the CDR3: TGTGCCTGGAGTGACAGGGGGTACACTGAAGCTTTCTTT. The full variable domain, completed using reference TRBV30 and TRBJ1-1, is SQTIHQWPATLVQPVGSPLSLECTVEGTSNPNLYWYRQAAGRGLQLLFYSVGIGQISSEVPQNLSASRPQDRQFILSSKKLLLSDSGFYLCAWSDRGYTEAFFGQGTRLTVV.

The chain employs TRBV2 and TRBJ2-5; the D gene is possibly TRBD2 (6 bases). CDR3 size: 15 residues. Trimming took 2 bases from V and 5 from J, leaving 15 bases between them. CDR1 and CDR2 (germline): SNHLY, FYNNEI. The CDR3 is CASSEWMTRRETQYF. The CDR3 region has the DNA TGTGCCAGCAGTGAATGGATGACTAGGCGGGAGACCCAGTACTTC.

The V call is TRBV7-2, the J call TRBJ2-7, with 10 bases identical to TRBD2. The CDR3 extends over 14 amino acids. V lost 6 bases and J lost 2; bases outside the gene matches: 4. Germline CDR1 reads SGHTA; CDR2 reads FQGNSA. The CDR3, as DNA: TGTGCCAGCAGTCGGACTAGCGGTACCTACGAGCAGTACTTC. Its translation is CASSRTSGTYEQYF.